Presented here are 26 T cell receptor beta chains from one specimen sequenced in a study of shared T cell receptors in the human thymus. The assay was immunoSEQ multiplex PCR, and TCRdb's table has in-frame clones only and misses some. The table shows under 450,000 clones, with roughly 94% occurring only once. The source material was thymocytes. The origin of the receptors is a human donor.

The V call is TRBV10-3, the J call TRBJ2-3; 9 nucleotides match TRBD2. The germline V gene has CDR1 ENHRY and CDR2 SYGVKD. The V gene end was trimmed by 6 bases and the J gene end by 6 bases; junction bases not matched to a gene: 7. This CDR3 is built from 14 residues. The CDR3 loop reads CAIRSPSGADTQYF. Here the CDR3 DNA reads TGTGCCATCAGAAGTCCTAGCGGGGCCGATACGCAGTATTTT.

The J gene is TRBJ2-5, the V gene TRBV5-1; no firm D call. Germline CDR1 reads SGHRS; CDR2 reads YFSETQ. The CDR3 loop spans 16 amino acids. The V end was cut by 0 bases, the J end by 2 bases, with 14 bases between. The CDR3 nucleotides read TGCGCCAGCAGCTTGGTTGCCAGGACCGCACAAGAGACCCAGTACTTC. This sequence encodes CASSLVARTAQETQYF.

V is TRBV7-8 and J is TRBJ2-5, with D hard to call. Trimming shortened V by 5 bases and J by 8 bases, and 24 bases separated the two germline ends. The CDR3 is made up of 16 amino acids. Germline V lookup: CDR1 SGHVS, CDR2 FQNEAQ. The CDR3 bases are TGTGCCAGCAGCAATACACCGACATTCGACCTAGATACCCAGTACTTC. Translating gives CASSNTPTFDLDTQYF.

The V call is TRBV11-2, the J call TRBJ2-1, with D possibly being TRBD2 (5 bases). The CDR3 sequence is 17 residues long. Germline V gene data show CDR1 as SGHAT and CDR2 as FQNNGV. V lost 6 bases and J 1 base, leaving 19 bases between the germline ends. CDR3 DNA: TGTGCCAGCAGTTTATCAACTCCACGGGGTTCCTACAATGAGCAGTTCTTC. Translating gives CASSLSTPRGSYNEQFF.

The chain has TRBV7-8 and TRBJ2-3; TRBD2 matches 12 bases. The CDR3 spans 20 residues. J was trimmed by 4 bases and V by 5 bases; bases with no gene match: 19. Germline CDR1 reads SGHVS; CDR2 reads FQNEAQ. The CDR3 bases are TGTGCCAGCAGCCCTCGACAGAATCGACTAGCGGGAGCCGGCTCAGATACGCAGTATTTT. It yields the protein CASSPRQNRLAGAGSDTQYF.

The rearrangement uses TRBV18 and TRBJ1-1; D may be TRBD1 (6 bases). V gave up 4 bases and J gave up 6 bases, with 24 bases separating them. In germline, CDR1 is KGHSH, CDR2 LQKENI. The length of the CDR3 is 17 residues. The CDR3 DNA follows: TGTGCCAGCTCACTTGGGCGGGACACTTTTCCGGCGCCTGAAGCTTTCTTT. Translation gives CASSLGRDTFPAPEAFF.

The chain joins TRBV7-9 to TRBJ1-2; 7 nucleotides agree with TRBD1. V trimming: 7 bases; J trimming: 8 bases; junction bases outside the gene matches: 13. This CDR3 spans 14 amino acids. Germline CDR1 SEHNR, CDR2 FQNEAQ (reference sequence). The CDR3 DNA sequence: TGTGCCAGCACTTTACGGAGGGGGCATGGGGGCTACACCTTC. Translation: CASTLRRGHGGYTF.

The V call is TRBV7-2, the J call TRBJ2-5; D remains unclear. V dropped 5 bases and J dropped 1 base, with 11 bases sitting between them. The CDR3 extends over 14 amino acids. Germline CDR1 reads SGHTA; CDR2 reads FQGNSA. This chain's CDR3 is CASSPWVLQETQYF. CDR3 in DNA: TGTGCCAGCAGCCCGTGGGTCCTCCAAGAGACCCAGTACTTC.

The chain employs TRBV6-1 and TRBJ2-2; tentatively, D is TRBD1 or TRBD2 (5 bases each). Germline V gene data show CDR1 as MNHNS and CDR2 as SASEGT. The V and J ends lost 2 bases and 2 bases respectively, with 18 bases between them. The CDR3 length is 18 residues. The CDR3 DNA reads as TGTGCCAGCAGTGAAAGTAAGAGGGCCAGGGTCAACACCGGGGAGCTGTTTTTT. It codes for CASSESKRARVNTGELFF.

The chain has TRBV27 and TRBJ2-3, with TRBD2 identical over 13 bases. The junction had 16 bases not matched to a gene; V was cut back by 5 bases and J by 5 bases. CDR3 length: 19 residues. Germline V gives CDR1 MNHEY, CDR2 SMNVEV (reference sequence). The CDR3 sequence is CASSDIGLAGAPVLDTQYF. In DNA form, the CDR3 reads TGTGCCAGCAGTGACATTGGACTAGCGGGAGCTCCGGTTTTAGATACGCAGTATTTT.

DNA for the CDR3: TGTGCCAGCACCCCGAGGGACAGGTTTCTCCTTACGCAGTATTTT. Translation: CASTPRDRFLLTQYF. This chain uses TRBV28 with TRBJ2-3; 8 nucleotides line up with TRBD1. V was clipped by 7 bases and J by 8 bases; unmatched bases: 14. The CDR3 runs to 15 residues. From germline, CDR1 is MDHEN and CDR2 SYDVKM.

This clone occurred once. The chain joins TRBV30 to TRBJ2-1; D is unclear. Germline V lookup: CDR1 GTSNPN, CDR2 SVGIG (reference sequence). V lost 2 bases and J 9 bases, leaving 14 bases between the germline ends. The CDR3 is made up of 13 amino acids. The CDR3 sequence: CAWSSPTETEQFF. CDR3 DNA sequence: TGTGCCTGGAGTTCCCCTACGGAGACTGAGCAGTTCTTC.

This chain joins TRBV9 and TRBJ1-2; 8 bases map to TRBD1. CDR1 and CDR2 from the germline V gene are SGDLS and YYNGEE. This CDR3 has 15 amino acids. Trimming took 4 bases from V and 8 from J; bases not matched to a gene: 13. DNA for the CDR3: TGTGCCAGCAGCACCACCGCAGGGGGCGCGTCCGGCTACACCTTC. Translated, it gives CASSTTAGGASGYTF.

The rearrangement joins TRBV19 to TRBJ2-2, with 8 bases matching TRBD2. In germline, CDR1 is LNHDA, CDR2 SQIVND (reference sequence). This CDR3 has 21 amino acids. V dropped 2 bases and J dropped 3; count of bases not matched to a gene: 20. In DNA form, the CDR3 reads TGTGCCAGTAGTATACCCAAGACGGGGACTAGTCGGAGTTCGGACACCGGGGAGCTGTTTTTT. The encoded protein is CASSIPKTGTSRSSDTGELFF.

This clone was recorded only once. J is TRBJ1-5 and V is TRBV6-5, with no clear D. CDR3 size: 14 residues. V lost 8 bases and J lost 0, with 11 bases in between. Germline values: CDR1 MNHEY, CDR2 SVGAGI. CDR3: CASDDGRSNQPQHF. The CDR3 bases are TGTGCCAGCGACGACGGGCGTAGCAATCAGCCCCAGCATTTT.

The chain combines TRBV27 with TRBJ2-3; D not certain. The germline V and J ends were trimmed by 5 bases and 4 bases, with 7 bases remaining between them. Germline CDR1 and CDR2: MNHEY and SMNVEV (reference sequence). CDR3 length: 12 residues. In DNA form, the CDR3 reads TGTGCCAGCAGTCGCAGTGCAGATACGCAGTATTTT. This sequence encodes CASSRSADTQYF.

V usage is TRBV4-1 and J usage is TRBJ2-7; 9 nucleotides agree with TRBD2. This CDR3 has 16 residues. Unmatched junction bases numbered 7, after V lost 1 base and J lost 3 bases. The germline V gene has CDR1 MGHRA and CDR2 YSYEKL. The CDR3 sequence is CASSQAKDSGSYEQYF. The CDR3, as DNA: TGCGCCAGCAGCCAAGCCAAGGATAGCGGGAGCTACGAGCAGTACTTC.

The DNA for the CDR3 is TGTGCCAGCAGTTACGTAGAATTCGAGACCCAGTACTTC. Protein product: CASSYVEFETQYF. The chain joins TRBV6-6 to TRBJ2-5; D call uncertain. The germline V gene has CDR1 MNHNY and CDR2 SVGAGI (reference sequence). Deletions cut 2 bases from V and 5 bases from J, with 9 bases between. The CDR3 runs 13 residues.

The V gene is TRBV5-6, the J gene TRBJ2-1, with 7 bases matching TRBD2. With 4 bases clipped from V and 4 bases from J, the junction kept 8 bases outside the gene matches. The germline CDR1 and CDR2 sequences are SGHDT and YYEEEE. This CDR3 spans 15 amino acids. CDR3 sequence reads: CASSPSSGSYNEQFF. The CDR3 DNA reads TGTGCCAGCAGCCCATCTAGCGGTTCTTACAATGAGCAGTTCTTC.

As regards this clone: Since the CDR3 does not end with the conserved phenylalanine or tryptophan, this likely comes from a read error. The DNA is left out, because the CDR3 cannot be placed on it with certainty; the CDR3 is given as TCRdb lists it. The rearrangement links TRBV5-6 to TRBJ1-5. The CDR3 extends over 9 residues, inclusive of both ends. Germline loops: CDR1 SGHDT, CDR2 YYEEEE. CDR3: CASSLEGTI.

The chain recombines TRBV5-1 with TRBJ2-7, with D tentatively TRBD2 (7 bases). The germline gives CDR1 SGHRS, CDR2 YFSETQ. V was trimmed by 0 bases and J by 9 bases, leaving 19 bases between them. The CDR3 spans 15 residues. The CDR3 sequence is CASSLASKGGRGQYF. DNA for the CDR3: TGCGCCAGCAGCTTGGCCTCGAAGGGGGGGAGAGGGCAGTACTTC.

The V call is TRBV2, the J call TRBJ1-4, with D possibly being TRBD1 (6 bases). This CDR3 is built from 15 residues. From germline, CDR1 is SNHLY and CDR2 FYNNEI. Trimming shortened V by 5 bases and J by 3 bases, and 13 bases separated the two germline ends. This CDR3 reads CASSSEGVANEKLFF. The CDR3 region has the DNA TGTGCCAGCAGTTCCGAGGGGGTGGCTAATGAAAAACTGTTTTTT.

The V gene is TRBV15, the J gene TRBJ2-1; unclear D gene. V lost 0 bases to trimming and J lost 7 bases, with 16 bases between them. This CDR3 comprises 16 residues. Germline CDR1 LNHNV, CDR2 YYDKDF (reference sequence). In DNA form, the CDR3 reads TGTGCCACCAGCAGAGAGAGCGTGAAGGTCTTGAATGAGCAGTTCTTC. Residues: CATSRESVKVLNEQFF. The complete variable domain, with remaining parts taken from reference TRBV15 and TRBJ2-1, reads DAMVIQNPRYQVTQFGKPVTLSCSQTLNHNVMYWYQQKSSQAPKLLFHYYDKDFNNEADTPDNFQSRRPNTSFCFLDIRSPGLGDTAMYLCATSRESVKVLNEQFFGPGTRLTVL.

V usage is TRBV28 and J usage is TRBJ1-5; no clear D. V shed 2 bases and J shed 5 bases, with 13 bases lying between them. CDR1 and CDR2 from the germline V gene are MDHEN and SYDVKM. This CDR3 comprises 15 residues. The CDR3 loop reads CASSLGPRTYQPQHF. The CDR3 DNA reads as TGTGCCAGCAGTTTAGGCCCACGGACGTATCAGCCCCAGCATTTT.

This sequence joins TRBV27 and TRBJ2-1; 8 positions match TRBD2. Per the germline V gene, CDR1 is MNHEY and CDR2 is SMNVEV (reference sequence). The CDR3 extends over 16 amino acids. The ends lost 5 bases at V and 5 bases at J; junction bases unmatched: 11. CDR3 sequence (DNA): TGTGCCAGCAGTCCGACGTCCGAGACTAGCGACAATGAGCAGTTCTTC. This gives the protein CASSPTSETSDNEQFF.

This chain uses TRBV27 with TRBJ2-7; the D is unclear. CDR3 length: 13 residues. The ends were cut back, 4 bases at V and 5 bases at J, with 12 bases in the middle. CDR1 is MNHEY, CDR2 SMNVEV, per germline (reference sequence). DNA of the CDR3: TGTGCCAGCAGTTCAGTTAGCCTGCACGAGCAGTACTTC. Protein: CASSSVSLHEQYF.